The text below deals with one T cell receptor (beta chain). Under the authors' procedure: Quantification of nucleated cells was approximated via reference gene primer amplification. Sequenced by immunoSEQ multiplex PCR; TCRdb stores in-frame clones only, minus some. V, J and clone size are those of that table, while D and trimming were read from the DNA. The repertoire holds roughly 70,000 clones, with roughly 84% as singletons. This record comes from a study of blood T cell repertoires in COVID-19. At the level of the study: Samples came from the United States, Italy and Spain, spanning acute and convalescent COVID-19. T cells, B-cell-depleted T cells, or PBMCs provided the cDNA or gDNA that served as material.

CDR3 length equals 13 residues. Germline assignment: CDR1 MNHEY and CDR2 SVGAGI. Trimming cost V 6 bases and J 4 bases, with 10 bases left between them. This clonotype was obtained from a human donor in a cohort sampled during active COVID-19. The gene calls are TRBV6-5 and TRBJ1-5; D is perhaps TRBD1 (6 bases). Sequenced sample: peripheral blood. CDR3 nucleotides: TGTGCCAGCAGCGGACAGCAGAATCAGCCCCAGCATTTT. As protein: CASSGQQNQPQHF.